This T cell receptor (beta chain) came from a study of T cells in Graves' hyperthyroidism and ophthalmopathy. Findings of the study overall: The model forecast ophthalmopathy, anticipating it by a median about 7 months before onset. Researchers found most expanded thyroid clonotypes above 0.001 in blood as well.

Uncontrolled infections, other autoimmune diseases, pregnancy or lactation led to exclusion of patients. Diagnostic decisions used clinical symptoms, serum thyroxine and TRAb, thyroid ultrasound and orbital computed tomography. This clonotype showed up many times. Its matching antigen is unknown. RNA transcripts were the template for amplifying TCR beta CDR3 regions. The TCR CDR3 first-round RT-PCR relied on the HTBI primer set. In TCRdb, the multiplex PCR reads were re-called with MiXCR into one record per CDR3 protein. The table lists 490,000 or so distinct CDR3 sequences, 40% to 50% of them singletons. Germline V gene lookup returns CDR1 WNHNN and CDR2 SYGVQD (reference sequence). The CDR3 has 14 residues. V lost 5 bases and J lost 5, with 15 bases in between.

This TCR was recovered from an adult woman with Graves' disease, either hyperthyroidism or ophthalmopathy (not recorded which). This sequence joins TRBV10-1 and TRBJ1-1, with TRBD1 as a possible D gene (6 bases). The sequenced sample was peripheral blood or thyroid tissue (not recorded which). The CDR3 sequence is CASSMEGEGTEAFF. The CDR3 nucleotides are TGCGCCAGCAGTATGGAGGGGGAAGGAACTGAAGCTTTCTTT.